This T cell receptor (beta chain) was retrieved from a study of vaccination effects on CD4 cells after COVID-19. Whole-study findings and limits: Cross-reactivity toward common cold coronaviruses was confined to only 1 of 255 vaccine-induced clones in healthy vaccinees. After vaccination, at late timepoints, clones induced by infection and by vaccine contracted markedly.

From germline, CDR1 is MNHEY and CDR2 SVGAGI. V was trimmed by 0 bases and J by 5 bases, leaving 8 bases between them. This CDR3 is built from 14 residues. The assay was immunoSEQ multiplex PCR, and TCRdb's table has in-frame clones only and misses some. Among around 25,000 clones listed, 65% to 80% were seen once. After less than 11 days in culture, the CD4+ T cells were isolated. Nucleocapsid antibodies were negative in the vaccine recipients, who had never had SARS-CoV-2 infection. A few counts support this clone. What it binds is not known. The sequences come from CD4+ T cells from PBMCs cultured without peptide, collected before COVID-19 vaccination. This receptor was identified in a human donor who received a COVID-19 vaccine. The rearrangement uses TRBV6-5 and TRBJ1-5, with D unresolved. This chain's CDR3 is CASSYSIRDQPQHF. CDR3 nucleotides: TGTGCCAGCAGTTACTCGATTCGAGATCAGCCCCAGCATTTT.